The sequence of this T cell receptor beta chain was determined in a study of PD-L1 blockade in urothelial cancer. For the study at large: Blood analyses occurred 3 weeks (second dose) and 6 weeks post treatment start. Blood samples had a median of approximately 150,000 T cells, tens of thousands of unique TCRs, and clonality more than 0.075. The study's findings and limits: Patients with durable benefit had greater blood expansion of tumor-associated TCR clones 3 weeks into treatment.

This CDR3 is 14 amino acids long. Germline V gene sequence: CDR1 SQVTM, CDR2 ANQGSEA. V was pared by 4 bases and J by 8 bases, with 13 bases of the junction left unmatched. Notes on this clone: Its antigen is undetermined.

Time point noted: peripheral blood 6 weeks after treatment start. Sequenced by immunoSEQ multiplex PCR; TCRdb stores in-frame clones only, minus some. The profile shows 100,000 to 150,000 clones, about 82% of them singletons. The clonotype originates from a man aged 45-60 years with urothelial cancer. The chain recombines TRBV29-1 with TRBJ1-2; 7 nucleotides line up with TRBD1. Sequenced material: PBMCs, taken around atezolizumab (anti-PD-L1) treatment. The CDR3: CSVGPVEGAEGYTF. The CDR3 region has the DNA TGCAGCGTTGGTCCGGTGGAGGGGGCGGAAGGCTACACCTTC.